The 28 T cell receptor beta chains listed next were all sequenced from one sample in a study of cytomegalovirus exposure and HLA in healthy donors. In the PCR, 60 Vbeta and 13 Jbeta primers were used. Sequencing was performed with immunoSEQ multiplex PCR; in TCRdb, only in-frame clones are kept and a portion is missing. The table shows some 160,000 clones, with over 75% occurring only once. Sequenced input: PBMCs. These receptors came from a woman aged 30 to 39 in good health and CMV-seronegative.

This clone was seen once. The CDR3 is CASSLGVPPLHF. CDR3 in DNA: TGCGCCAGCAGCTTGGGCGTCCCACCCCTCCACTTT. The chain uses TRBV5-1 and TRBJ1-6; D remains unclear. The CDR3 sequence is 12 residues long. Germline CDR1 is SGHRS and CDR2 is YFSETQ. The V gene lost 0 bases and the J gene lost 11 bases, with 6 bases spanning the gap.

The gene calls are TRBV16 and TRBJ1-3; a weak D match, TRBD1 (6 bases). CDR3 length: 15 residues. Germline V gives CDR1 KGHSY, CDR2 FQNENV. Trimming took off 4 bases at V and 9 bases at J, with 19 bases between the two ends. The CDR3 reads CASSPTLNRAGTIYF. Written as DNA, the CDR3 is TGTGCCAGCAGCCCGACCCTGAACAGGGCTGGCACCATATATTTT.

V usage is TRBV5-4 and J usage is TRBJ2-1; TRBD2 might be the D (5 bases). Per the germline V gene, CDR1 is SGHNT and CDR2 is YYREEE (reference sequence). Trimming cost V 3 bases and J 3 bases, with 16 bases left between them. This CDR3 has 16 residues. The DNA of the CDR3 is TGTGCCAGCAGCTCCAGCGGACCAGCTCTCTACAATGAGCAGTTCTTC. It is translated as CASSSSGPALYNEQFF. Full variable domain (rest looked up from reference TRBV5-4 and TRBJ2-1): ETGVTQSPTHLIKTRGQQVTLRCSSQSGHNTVSWYQQALGQGPQFIFQYYREEENGRGNFPPRFSGLQFPNYSSELNVNALELDDSALYLCASSSSGPALYNEQFFGPGTRLTVL.

The chain recombines TRBV29-1 with TRBJ1-2; 8 positions match TRBD1. Trimming at V came to 4 bases and at J to 2 bases, leaving 6 bases not matched to a gene. CDR1 and CDR2 from the germline V gene are SQVTM and ANQGSEA. CDR3 length: 14 amino acids. CDR3 sequence: CSVVSGTGNYGYTF. DNA for the CDR3: TGCAGCGTTGTTAGTGGGACAGGAAACTATGGCTACACCTTC.

Worth noting for this clone: The sample carries other DNA sequences with the same CDR3. The V gene is TRBV5-1, the J gene TRBJ2-1; 11 bases align to TRBD1. The length of the CDR3 is 15 residues. Trimming took 3 bases from V and 4 from J; bases not matched to a gene: 3. Germline V lookup: CDR1 SGHRS, CDR2 YFSETQ. CDR3 sequence: CASSSGQGAYNEQFF. As DNA, the CDR3 is TGCGCCAGCAGCTCTGGACAGGGGGCTTACAATGAGCAGTTCTTC.

The chain joins TRBV7-6 to TRBJ1-4; 7 bases are shared with TRBD1. V was pared by 5 bases and J by 3 bases, with 9 bases of the junction left unmatched. Per the germline V gene, CDR1 is SGHVS and CDR2 is FNYEAQ. This CDR3 region has 16 residues. The CDR3: CASSPQGRSANEKLFF. The CDR3 nucleotides read TGTGCCAGCAGCCCACAGGGGAGGAGTGCTAATGAAAAACTGTTTTTT.

This clone was seen only a few times. CDR3 amino acids: CASSVLGGTNQPQHF. The CDR3 DNA reads TGTGCCAGCAGTGTCCTTGGGGGGACCAATCAGCCCCAGCATTTT. The genes are TRBV7-6 and TRBJ1-5, with a tentative D call TRBD1 (5 bases). From germline, CDR1 is SGHVS and CDR2 FNYEAQ. V lost 6 bases and J lost 3, with 15 bases in between. This CDR3 comprises 15 residues. Complete variable domain (other parts from reference TRBV7-6 and TRBJ1-5): GAGVSQSPRYKVTKRGQDVALRCDPISGHVSLYWYRQALGQGPEFLTYFNYEAQQDKSGLPNDRFSAERPEGSISTLTIQRTEQRDSAMYRCASSVLGGTNQPQHFGDGTRLSIL.

This chain connects TRBV10-3 to TRBJ1-1; D gene uncertain. This CDR3 region has 15 residues. V dropped 7 bases and J dropped 0 bases, with 15 bases sitting between them. CDR1 and CDR2 from the germline V gene are ENHRY and SYGVKD. The CDR3 spells CAITLSGRLNTEAFF. The CDR3 DNA follows: TGTGCCATCACCCTTAGCGGACGGTTGAACACTGAAGCTTTCTTT.

The rearrangement links TRBV4-2 to TRBJ2-2, with D maybe TRBD2 (5 bases). The CDR3 covers 15 residues. Germline CDR1 and CDR2: LGHNA and YNFKEQ. V dropped 0 bases and J dropped 1 base, with 6 bases sitting between them. CDR3 in DNA: TGTGCCAGCAGCCAAGAAGGAGGGAACACCGGGGAGCTGTTTTTT. This gives the protein CASSQEGGNTGELFF.

The genes are TRBV20-1 and TRBJ2-3, with D hard to call. The V end was cut by 3 bases, the J end by 6 bases, with 7 bases between. The germline V gene has CDR1 DFQATT and CDR2 SNEGSKA (reference sequence). The CDR3 length is 11 residues. DNA for the CDR3: TGCAGTGCTAGTAGTGAGGATACGCAGTATTTT. It yields the protein CSASSEDTQYF.

The chain links TRBV27 to TRBJ1-5; 7 bases match TRBD1. Germline CDR1 and CDR2: MNHEY and SMNVEV (reference sequence). The trim removed 8 bases at V and 1 base at J, leaving 2 bases unmatched. The CDR3 length is 13 residues. The CDR3 sequence: CASRGQSNQPQHF. The CDR3 nucleotides read TGTGCCAGCCGGGGACAGAGCAATCAGCCCCAGCATTTT.

The gene calls are TRBV7-2 and TRBJ1-1; D is ambiguous. Trimming took off 1 base at V and 11 bases at J, with 14 bases between the two ends. The CDR3 consists of 13 residues. CDR1 is SGHTA and CDR2 is FQGNSA in the germline V gene. Here the CDR3 DNA reads TGTGCCAGCAGCTTAGTCGGAGCCGGTAATGCTTTCTTT. Residues: CASSLVGAGNAFF.

This clone occurred a few times. The same CDR3 also results from other DNA sequences found in this sample. The chain couples TRBV5-1 to TRBJ1-1, with D unclear. With 1 base removed from V and 1 base from J, the gap between germline ends came to 8 bases. Germline V gene sequence: CDR1 SGHRS, CDR2 YFSETQ. The CDR3 length is 14 residues. The CDR3 loop reads CASSLSRGNTEAFF. CDR3 bases: TGCGCCAGCAGCTTGTCCCGGGGGAACACTGAAGCTTTCTTT.

The chain carries TRBV6-1 and TRBJ2-2; no clear D gene. Per germline, CDR1 MNHNS and CDR2 SASEGT. V shed 6 bases and J shed 7 bases, with 12 bases lying between them. The CDR3 is made up of 13 amino acids. This chain's CDR3 is CASRYGRGGELFF. As DNA, the CDR3 is TGTGCCAGCAGATACGGCCGAGGCGGGGAGCTGTTTTTT.

This chain joins TRBV30 and TRBJ1-1; 9 nucleotides line up with TRBD1. Germline CDR1 and CDR2: GTSNPN and SVGIG (reference sequence). Trimming took 4 bases from V and 5 from J; bases not matched to a gene: 11. The length of the CDR3 is 15 residues. CDR3 nucleotides: TGTGCCTGGACCTTACCCGGGACAGGGAGGACTGAAGCTTTCTTT. Its protein product is CAWTLPGTGRTEAFF.

The chain recombines TRBV5-1 with TRBJ2-1, with 9 bases identical to TRBD2. There are 16 residues in the CDR3. Germline assignment: CDR1 SGHRS and CDR2 YFSETQ. Losses at the gene ends were 0 bases for V and 3 bases for J; bases not matched to a gene: 4. The DNA for the CDR3 is TGCGCCAGCAGCTTGGCGGCGGGGGGGCTCTACAATGAGCAGTTCTTC. Translating gives CASSLAAGGLYNEQFF.

The rearrangement uses TRBV6-6 and TRBJ1-5; D is unclear. Germline V gives CDR1 MNHNY, CDR2 SVGAGI (reference sequence). The CDR3 is 14 amino acids. Trimming removed 1 base at V and 4 bases at J, with 8 bases between. Written as DNA, the CDR3 is TGTGCCAGCAGTTACTTGGCTGGTAATCAGCCCCAGCATTTT. This translates into CASSYLAGNQPQHF.

The rearrangement joins TRBV6-1 to TRBJ1-1; 7 nucleotides agree with TRBD1. With V trimmed by 8 bases and J by 1 base, 7 bases remained unmatched. Germline-derived CDR1 and CDR2 are MNHNS and SASEGT. CDR3 length equals 14 residues. This chain's CDR3 is CASARQGGNTEAFF. Here the CDR3 DNA reads TGTGCCAGCGCACGACAGGGCGGGAACACTGAAGCTTTCTTT.

V gene TRBV5-1 combines with J gene TRBJ2-3, with TRBD2 matching 11 bases. The germline V gene encodes CDR1 SGHRS and CDR2 YFSETQ. Germline trimming cut 0 bases from V and 7 bases from J; bases unmatched to any gene: 7. The CDR3 covers 16 residues. CDR3 coding DNA: TGCGCCAGCAGCTTGGAGCTAGCGGGGGGAACCCATACGCAGTATTTT. Translation: CASSLELAGGTHTQYF.

DNA of the CDR3: TGTGCCAGTAGTGTCGGGACTACCTACAATGAGCAGTTCTTC. This sequence encodes CASSVGTTYNEQFF. J is TRBJ2-1 and V is TRBV19, with 7 nucleotides matching TRBD2. V dropped 5 bases and J dropped 2; count of bases not matched to a gene: 3. The germline gives CDR1 LNHDA, CDR2 SQIVND (reference sequence). The CDR3 totals 14 residues.

This chain links TRBV30 with TRBJ1-6; no clear D gene. Trimming shortened V by 5 bases and J by 5 bases, and 7 bases separated the two germline ends. Germline CDR1 reads GTSNPN; CDR2 reads SVGIG (reference sequence). The CDR3 has 12 amino acids. This CDR3 is CAWDTDNSPLHF. The CDR3 nucleotides read TGTGCCTGGGACACTGATAATTCACCCCTCCACTTT.

The V gene is TRBV30, the J gene TRBJ1-5; D is unclear. Looked up from germline, CDR1 is GTSNPN and CDR2 is SVGIG (reference sequence). This CDR3 has 13 amino acids. The ends were cut back, 7 bases at V and 0 bases at J, with 10 bases in the middle. Written as DNA, the CDR3 is TGTGCCTACAGTCGGGATAGCAATCAGCCCCAGCATTTT. Protein: CAYSRDSNQPQHF. Full variable domain (remainder filled in from reference TRBV30 and TRBJ1-5): SQTIHQWPATLVQPVGSPLSLECTVEGTSNPNLYWYRQAAGRGLQLLFYSVGIGQISSEVPQNLSASRPQDRQFILSSKKLLLSDSGFYLCAYSRDSNQPQHFGDGTRLSIL.

For this clone: Other DNA sequences in the same sample also yield this CDR3. The chain has TRBV5-1 and TRBJ2-6; D remains ambiguous. V dropped 4 bases and J dropped 3 bases, with 8 bases sitting between them. The CDR3 loop spans 14 amino acids. Germline CDR1 is SGHRS and CDR2 is YFSETQ. The CDR3 nucleotides are TGCGCCAGCAGCCCACCCGGTGGGGCCAACGTCCTGACTTTC. As protein: CASSPPGGANVLTF.

This sequence joins TRBV5-1 and TRBJ2-6, with 7 bases lining up with TRBD2. CDR3 length equals 17 residues. V lost 1 base to trimming and J lost 0 bases; unmatched junction nucleotides: 4. The germline gives CDR1 SGHRS, CDR2 YFSETQ. This chain's CDR3 is CASSLSGVSSGANVLTF. The CDR3 DNA reads TGCGCCAGCAGCTTGAGCGGGGTCAGCTCTGGGGCCAACGTCCTGACTTTC.

This clone was detected a few times. The V and J genes are TRBV5-1 and TRBJ2-1; 7 bases agree with TRBD2. J gave up 0 bases and V 1 base, and 4 bases lay outside the gene matches. The CDR3 consists of 16 residues. Germline V gives CDR1 SGHRS, CDR2 YFSETQ. The CDR3 spells CASSLTGGSSYNEQFF. CDR3 in DNA: TGCGCCAGCAGCTTGACCGGGGGGAGCTCCTACAATGAGCAGTTCTTC.

The gene calls are TRBV6-1 and TRBJ2-2; the D is unclear. V was cut by 0 bases and J by 8 bases, with 7 bases left in between. Germline V gives CDR1 MNHNS, CDR2 SASEGT. The CDR3 consists of 13 residues. The CDR3 nucleotides are TGTGCCAGCAGTGAAGCGCTAGGAGGGGAGCTGTTTTTT. Encoded protein: CASSEALGGELFF.

CDR3 sequence (DNA): TGTGCCAGCAGTGTAACAGGGGGTTTCGGAAAACTGTTTTTT. This gives the protein CASSVTGGFGKLFF. The V call is TRBV25-1, the J call TRBJ1-4; 8 bases align to TRBD1. Germline V lookup: CDR1 MGHDK, CDR2 SYGVNS. The CDR3 spans 14 residues. With V trimmed by 4 bases and J by 10 bases, 8 bases remained unmatched.

The V gene is TRBV28, the J gene TRBJ2-7; D not resolved. The CDR3 covers 12 residues. Trimming took 6 bases from V and 3 from J, leaving 9 bases between them. Germline CDR1 reads MDHEN; CDR2 reads SYDVKM. The CDR3 sequence is CASSQIVYEQYF. In DNA form, the CDR3 reads TGTGCCAGCAGCCAAATAGTCTACGAGCAGTACTTC.